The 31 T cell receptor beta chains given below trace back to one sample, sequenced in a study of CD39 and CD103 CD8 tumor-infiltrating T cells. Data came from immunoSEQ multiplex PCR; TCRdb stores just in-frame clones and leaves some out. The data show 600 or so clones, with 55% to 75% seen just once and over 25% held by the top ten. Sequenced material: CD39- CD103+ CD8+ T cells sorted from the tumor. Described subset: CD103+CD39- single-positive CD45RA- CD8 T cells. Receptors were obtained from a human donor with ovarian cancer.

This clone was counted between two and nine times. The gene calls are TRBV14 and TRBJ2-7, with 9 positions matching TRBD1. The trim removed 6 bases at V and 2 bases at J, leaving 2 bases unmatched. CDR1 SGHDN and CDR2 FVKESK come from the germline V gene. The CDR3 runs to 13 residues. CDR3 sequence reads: CASRDRGTYEQYF. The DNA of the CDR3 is TGTGCCAGCAGGGACAGGGGAACCTACGAGCAGTACTTC.

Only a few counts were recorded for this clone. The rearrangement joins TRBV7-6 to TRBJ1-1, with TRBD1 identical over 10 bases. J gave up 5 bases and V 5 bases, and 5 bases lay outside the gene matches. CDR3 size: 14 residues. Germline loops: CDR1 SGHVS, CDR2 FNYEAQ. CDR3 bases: TGTGCCAGCAGCCAGGGACAGGGGCGGACTGAAGCTTTCTTT. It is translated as CASSQGQGRTEAFF.

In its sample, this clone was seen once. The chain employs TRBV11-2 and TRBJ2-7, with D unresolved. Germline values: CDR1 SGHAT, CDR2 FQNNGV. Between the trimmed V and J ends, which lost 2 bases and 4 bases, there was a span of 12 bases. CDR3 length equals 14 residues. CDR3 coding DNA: TGTGCCAGCAGCTTAACCGGGTCCCAATACGAGCAGTACTTC. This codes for CASSLTGSQYEQYF.

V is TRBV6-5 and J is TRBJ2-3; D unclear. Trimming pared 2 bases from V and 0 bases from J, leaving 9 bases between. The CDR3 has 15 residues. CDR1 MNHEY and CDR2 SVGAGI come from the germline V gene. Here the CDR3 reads CASSYAALSTDTQYF. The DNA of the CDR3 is TGTGCCAGCAGTTACGCAGCCCTCAGCACAGATACGCAGTATTTT.

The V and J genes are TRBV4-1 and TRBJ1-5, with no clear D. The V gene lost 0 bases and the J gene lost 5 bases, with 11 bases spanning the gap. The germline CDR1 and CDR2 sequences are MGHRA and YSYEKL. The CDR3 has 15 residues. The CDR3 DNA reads TGCGCCAGCAGCCAAGATAAACAGCTTCATCAGCCCCAGCATTTT. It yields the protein CASSQDKQLHQPQHF.

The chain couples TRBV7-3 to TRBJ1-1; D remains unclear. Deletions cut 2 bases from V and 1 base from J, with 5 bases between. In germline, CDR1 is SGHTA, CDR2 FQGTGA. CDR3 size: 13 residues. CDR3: CASSLDRNTEAFF. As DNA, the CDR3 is TGTGCCAGCAGCTTAGACCGGAACACTGAAGCTTTCTTT.

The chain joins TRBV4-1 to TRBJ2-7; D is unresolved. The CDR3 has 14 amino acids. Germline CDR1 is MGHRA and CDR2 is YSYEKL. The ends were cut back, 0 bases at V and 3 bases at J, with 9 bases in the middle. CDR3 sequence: CASSQDTAVYEQYF. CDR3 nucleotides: TGCGCCAGCAGCCAAGATACTGCGGTCTACGAGCAGTACTTC.

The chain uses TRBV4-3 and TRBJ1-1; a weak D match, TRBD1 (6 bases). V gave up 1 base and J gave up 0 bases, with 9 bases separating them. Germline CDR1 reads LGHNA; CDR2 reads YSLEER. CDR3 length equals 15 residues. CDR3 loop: CASSQGGGMNTEAFF. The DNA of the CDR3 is TGCGCCAGCAGCCAAGGAGGGGGAATGAACACTGAAGCTTTCTTT.

The CDR3 DNA is TGTGCCAGTAGTGATGTCGTTGGACAGCTATCGTACGAGCAGTACTTC. Protein sequence: CASSDVVGQLSYEQYF. V usage is TRBV19 and J usage is TRBJ2-7, with a tentative D call TRBD1 (6 bases). The V end lost 5 bases, the J end lost 4 bases, and 21 bases lay between the germline ends. There are 16 residues in the CDR3. Germline assignment: CDR1 LNHDA and CDR2 SQIVND (reference sequence). The full variable domain, with the rest looked up from reference TRBV19 and TRBJ2-7, is DGGITQSPKYLFRKEGQNVTLSCEQNLNHDAMYWYRQDPGQGLRLIYYSQIVNDFQKGDIAEGYSVSREKKESFPLTVTSAQKNPTAFYLCASSDVVGQLSYEQYFGPGTRLTVT.

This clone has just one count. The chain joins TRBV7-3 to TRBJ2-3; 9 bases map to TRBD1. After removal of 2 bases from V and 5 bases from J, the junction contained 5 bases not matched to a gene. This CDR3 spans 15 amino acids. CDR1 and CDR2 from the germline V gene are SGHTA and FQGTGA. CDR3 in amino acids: CASSLLGQGEDTQYF. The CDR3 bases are TGTGCCAGCAGCTTACTGGGACAGGGCGAAGATACGCAGTATTTT.

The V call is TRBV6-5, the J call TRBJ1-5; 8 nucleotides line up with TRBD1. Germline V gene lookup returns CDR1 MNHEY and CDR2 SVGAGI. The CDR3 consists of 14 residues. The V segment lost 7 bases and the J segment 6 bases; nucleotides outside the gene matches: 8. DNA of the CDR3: TGTGCCAGCATCCCGACACAGGGGGGTCAGCCCCAGCATTTT. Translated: CASIPTQGGQPQHF.

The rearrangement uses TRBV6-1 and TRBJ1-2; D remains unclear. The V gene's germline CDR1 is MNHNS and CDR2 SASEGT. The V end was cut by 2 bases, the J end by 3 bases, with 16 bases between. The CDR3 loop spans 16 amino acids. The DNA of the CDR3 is TGTGCCAGCAGTGAACCCATACAGATCCCCTACTATGGCTACACCTTC. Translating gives CASSEPIQIPYYGYTF.

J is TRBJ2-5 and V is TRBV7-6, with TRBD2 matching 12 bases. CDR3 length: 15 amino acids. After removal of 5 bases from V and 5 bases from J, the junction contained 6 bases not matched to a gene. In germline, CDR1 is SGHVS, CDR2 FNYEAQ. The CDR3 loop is CASSKTSGSLETQYF. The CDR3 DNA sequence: TGTGCCAGCAGCAAGACTAGCGGGAGCCTGGAGACCCAGTACTTC.

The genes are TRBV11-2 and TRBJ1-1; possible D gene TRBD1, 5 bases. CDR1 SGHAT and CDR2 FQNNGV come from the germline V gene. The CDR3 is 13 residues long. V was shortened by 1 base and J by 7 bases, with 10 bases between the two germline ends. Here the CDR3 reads CASSLGGTDEAFF. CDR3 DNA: TGTGCCAGCAGCTTAGGGGGGACGGATGAAGCTTTCTTT.

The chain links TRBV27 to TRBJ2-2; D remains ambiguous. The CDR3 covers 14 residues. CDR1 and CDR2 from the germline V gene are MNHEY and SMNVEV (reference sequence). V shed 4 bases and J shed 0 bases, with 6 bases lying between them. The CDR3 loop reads CASSWFPNTGELFF. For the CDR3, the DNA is TGTGCCAGCAGTTGGTTTCCGAACACCGGGGAGCTGTTTTTT.

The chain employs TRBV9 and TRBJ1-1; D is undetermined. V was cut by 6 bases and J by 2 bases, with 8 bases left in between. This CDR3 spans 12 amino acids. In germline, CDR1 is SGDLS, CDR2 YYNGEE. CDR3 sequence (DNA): TGTGCCAGCAATTCGGGTAACACTGAAGCTTTCTTT. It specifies CASNSGNTEAFF.

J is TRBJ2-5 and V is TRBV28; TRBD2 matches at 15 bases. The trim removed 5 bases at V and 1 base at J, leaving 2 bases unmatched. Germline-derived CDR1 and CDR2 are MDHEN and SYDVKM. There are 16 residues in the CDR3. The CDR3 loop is CASSRTSGGAQETQYF. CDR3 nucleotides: TGTGCCAGCAGTCGGACTAGCGGGGGGGCCCAAGAGACCCAGTACTTC.

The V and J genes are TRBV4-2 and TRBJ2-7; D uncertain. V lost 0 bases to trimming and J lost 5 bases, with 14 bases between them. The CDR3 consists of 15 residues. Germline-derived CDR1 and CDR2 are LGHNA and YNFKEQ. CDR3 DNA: TGTGCCAGCAGCCAAGAGGCTCGACTGAACGACGAGCAGTACTTC. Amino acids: CASSQEARLNDEQYF.

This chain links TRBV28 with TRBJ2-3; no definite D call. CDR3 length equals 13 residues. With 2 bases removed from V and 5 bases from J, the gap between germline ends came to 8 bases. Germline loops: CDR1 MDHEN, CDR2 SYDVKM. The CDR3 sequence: CASSLDVGDTQYF. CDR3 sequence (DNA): TGTGCCAGCAGTTTAGACGTGGGAGATACGCAGTATTTT.

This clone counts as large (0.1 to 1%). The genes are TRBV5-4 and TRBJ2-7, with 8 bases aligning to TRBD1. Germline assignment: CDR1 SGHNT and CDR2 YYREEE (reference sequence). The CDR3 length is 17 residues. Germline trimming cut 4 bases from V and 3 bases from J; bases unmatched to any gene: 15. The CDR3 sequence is CASSPPMGQGAHYEQYF. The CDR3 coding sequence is TGTGCCAGCAGCCCCCCTATGGGCCAGGGGGCACACTACGAGCAGTACTTC.

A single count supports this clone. In DNA, the CDR3 is TGTGCCAGCAGCCCCCGGAGAGGCAACAATGAGCAGTTCTTC. Encoded protein: CASSPRRGNNEQFF. The V and J genes are TRBV7-8 and TRBJ2-1, with unresolved D. The CDR3 has 14 residues. Germline V gene sequence: CDR1 SGHVS, CDR2 FQNEAQ. The V gene lost 5 bases and the J gene lost 5 bases, with 13 bases spanning the gap. The full variable domain, completed using reference TRBV7-8 and TRBJ2-1, is GAGVSQSPRYKVAKRGQDVALRCDPISGHVSLFWYQQALGQGPEFLTYFQNEAQLDKSGLPSDRFFAERPEGSVSTLKIQRTQQEDSAVYLCASSPRRGNNEQFFGPGTRLTVL.

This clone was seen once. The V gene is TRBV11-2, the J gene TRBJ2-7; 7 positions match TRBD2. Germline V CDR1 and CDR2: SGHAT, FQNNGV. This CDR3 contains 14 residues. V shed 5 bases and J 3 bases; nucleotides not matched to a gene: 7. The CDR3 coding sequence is TGTGCCAGCAGCATCGGGACTACCGGCTACGAGCAGTACTTC. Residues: CASSIGTTGYEQYF.

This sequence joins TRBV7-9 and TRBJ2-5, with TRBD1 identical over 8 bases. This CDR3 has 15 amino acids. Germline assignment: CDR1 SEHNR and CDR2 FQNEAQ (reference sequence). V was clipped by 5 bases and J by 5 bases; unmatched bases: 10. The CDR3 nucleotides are TGTGCCAGCAGCCTAATAGACAGGGGCGGGGAGACCCAGTACTTC. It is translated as CASSLIDRGGETQYF.

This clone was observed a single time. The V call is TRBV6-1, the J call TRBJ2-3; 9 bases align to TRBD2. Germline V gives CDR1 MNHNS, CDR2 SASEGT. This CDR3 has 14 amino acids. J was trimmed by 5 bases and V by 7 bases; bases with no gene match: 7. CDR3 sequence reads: CASTSSGGGDTQYF. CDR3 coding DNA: TGTGCCAGCACGAGTAGCGGGGGTGGAGATACGCAGTATTTT.

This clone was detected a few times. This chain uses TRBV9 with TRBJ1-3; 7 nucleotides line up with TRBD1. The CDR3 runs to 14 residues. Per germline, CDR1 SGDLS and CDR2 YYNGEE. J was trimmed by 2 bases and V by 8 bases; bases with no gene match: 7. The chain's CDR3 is CASDTGDTGNTIYF. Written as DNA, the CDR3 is TGTGCCAGTGATACAGGGGACACTGGAAACACCATATATTTT.

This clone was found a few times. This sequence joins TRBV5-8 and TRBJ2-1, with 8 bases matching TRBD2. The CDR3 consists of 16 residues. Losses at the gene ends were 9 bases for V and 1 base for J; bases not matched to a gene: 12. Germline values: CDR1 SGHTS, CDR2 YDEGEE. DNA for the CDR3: TGTGCCATCCGGGGGGGTCGGGGGCATTCCTACAATGAGCAGTTCTTC. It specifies CAIRGGRGHSYNEQFF.

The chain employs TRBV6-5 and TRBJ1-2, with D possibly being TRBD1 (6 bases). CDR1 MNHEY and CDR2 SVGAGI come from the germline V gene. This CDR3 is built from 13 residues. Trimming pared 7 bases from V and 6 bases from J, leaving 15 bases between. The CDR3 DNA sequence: TGTGCCAGCATTGGCAGGGGATGGAATGGCTACACCTTC. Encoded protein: CASIGRGWNGYTF.

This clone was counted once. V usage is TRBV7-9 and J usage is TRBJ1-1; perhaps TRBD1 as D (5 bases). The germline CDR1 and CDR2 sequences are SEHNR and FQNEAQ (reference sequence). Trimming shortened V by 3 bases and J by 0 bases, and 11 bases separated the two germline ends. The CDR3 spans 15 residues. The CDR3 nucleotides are TGTGCCAGCAGCTTGGTGGGGGGGGTGAACACTGAAGCTTTCTTT. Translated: CASSLVGGVNTEAFF.

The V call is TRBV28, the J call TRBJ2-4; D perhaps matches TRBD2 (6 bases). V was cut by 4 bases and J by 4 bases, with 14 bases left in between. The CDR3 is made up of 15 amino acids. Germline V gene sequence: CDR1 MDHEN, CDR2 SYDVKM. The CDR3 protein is CASSSGRELKNIQYF. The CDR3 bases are TGTGCCAGCAGTTCCGGACGGGAGCTAAAAAACATTCAGTACTTC.

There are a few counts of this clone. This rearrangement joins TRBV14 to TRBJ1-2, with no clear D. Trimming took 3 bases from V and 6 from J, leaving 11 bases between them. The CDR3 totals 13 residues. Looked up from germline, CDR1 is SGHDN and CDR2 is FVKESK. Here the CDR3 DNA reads TGTGCCAGCAGCCAGCCAGGAGTACATGGCTACACCTTC. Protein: CASSQPGVHGYTF.

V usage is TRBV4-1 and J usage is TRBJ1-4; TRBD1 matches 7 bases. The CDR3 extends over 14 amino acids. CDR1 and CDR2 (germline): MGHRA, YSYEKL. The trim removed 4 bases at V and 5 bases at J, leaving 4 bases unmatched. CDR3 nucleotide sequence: TGCGCCAGCAGCCTTCAGACAGGGAATGAAAAACTGTTTTTT. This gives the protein CASSLQTGNEKLFF.